This T cell receptor (beta chain) was recovered during a study of blood T cell repertoires in COVID-19. Study context: The United States, Italy and Spain supplied acute and convalescent COVID-19 samples. The analysed material was cDNA or gDNA that came from T cells, B-cell-depleted T cells, or PBMCs.

In the study's own analysis: The authors estimated nucleated cell counts from reference gene primer amplification. The data were produced by immunoSEQ multiplex PCR, yet TCRdb's version contains in-frame clones alone and is incomplete. V, J and clone size derive from that table, while D and trimming were established from the DNA sequence. The data contain around 72,000 clones, roughly 80% of them seen just once; the ten biggest clones take up 15% to 20%. This CDR3 region has 15 residues. V lost 1 base and J 10 bases, leaving 17 bases between the germline ends. The germline V gene encodes CDR1 SGHVS and CDR2 FQNEAQ.

This chain connects TRBV7-8 to TRBJ2-1; possibly TRBD2 for D (5 bases). Input material: peripheral blood. The clonotype was recovered from an elderly woman with acute or convalescent COVID-19. The CDR3 loop is CASSLEEVAFKEQFF. The CDR3 coding sequence is TGTGCCAGCAGCTTAGAGGAGGTGGCATTCAAAGAGCAGTTCTTC.